This T cell receptor beta chain is drawn from a study of human T cells and chemical hapten exposure. Study-wide background: Subjects had 2% DPC placed on about 2 cm by about 2 cm of upper inner arm skin for sensitization.

For this clonotype: Its matching antigen is unknown.

Regarding the study as a whole: Compared to controls, expanded TCRs made significantly more large clusters of similar CDR3s. Donors' alopecia may make their immune response differ from healthy people's.

Regarding time point: patch test 1, 2 weeks after DPC sensitization. This sample's treatment: therapeutic diphenylcyclopropenone sensitization with weekly scalp DPC. Whole blood that had not been fractionated was the source of extracted total RNA. MiXCR was run by TCRdb on the RACE reads, yielding one entry per CDR3 protein. The sample has about 83,000 distinct CDR3 sequences; over 6% are singletons. This TCR was recovered from a woman aged 25 to 39 with alopecia areata. Some clones in this sample may be carry-over from other donors' samples. The specimen was whole blood, collected in connection with sensitization to the hapten diphenylcyclopropenone (DPC).

CDR3 residues: CASRTYRDAEAFF. The CDR3 DNA sequence: TGTGCCAGCAGAACCTACAGGGACGCTGAAGCTTTCTTT. The chain recombines TRBV12-3 or TRBV12-4 with TRBJ1-1; possible D gene TRBD1, 6 bases. V was shortened by 6 bases and J by 6 bases, with 14 bases between the two germline ends. The CDR3 loop spans 13 amino acids.